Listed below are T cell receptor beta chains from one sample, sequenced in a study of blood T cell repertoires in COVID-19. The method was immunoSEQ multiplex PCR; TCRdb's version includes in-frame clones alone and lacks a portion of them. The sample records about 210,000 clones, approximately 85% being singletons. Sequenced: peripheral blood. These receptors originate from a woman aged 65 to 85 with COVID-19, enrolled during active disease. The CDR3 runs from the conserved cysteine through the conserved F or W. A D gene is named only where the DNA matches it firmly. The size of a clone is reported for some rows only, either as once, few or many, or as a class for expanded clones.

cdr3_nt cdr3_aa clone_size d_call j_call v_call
TGTGCCAGCAGGGTACAGGCGCTTCCTCTTCTGGGCTACACCTTC CASRVQALPLLGYTF . . TRBJ1-2 TRBV7-2
TGTGCCAGCAGCCTACAGGGGGCGCGATATGGCTACACCTTC CASSLQGARYGYTF . TRBD1 TRBJ1-2 TRBV6-5
TGTGCCAGCAGCGTAACTGGGGGCCAGGCCGGGGAGCTGTTTTTT CASSVTGGQAGELFF once . TRBJ2-2 TRBV7-9
TGTGCCAGCAGCCCGGGAATAGCCTACAATGAGCAGTTCTTC CASSPGIAYNEQFF . . TRBJ2-1 TRBV7-2
TGTGCCAGCAGCCCGGGGTCGACAGGCCGGGCTGAAGCTTTCTTT CASSPGSTGRAEAFF . . TRBJ1-1 TRBV7-3
TGTGCCAGCAGCCCCCCCTCTGTTAGCGGGAGGGTCTATGAGCAGTTCTTC CASSPPSVSGRVYEQFF . TRBD2 TRBJ2-1 TRBV3-1/TRBV3-2
TGTGCCACCGGGACAGCTGGCAATCAGCCCCAGCATTTT CATGTAGNQPQHF . TRBD1 TRBJ1-5 TRBV24-1
TGCGCCAGCAGCCAAAGCCCAGACAGCCTCAACACTGAAGCTTTCTTT CASSQSPDSLNTEAFF . . TRBJ1-1 TRBV5-1
TGTGCCAGCTCACCAACCCGGGGGGCTGGTGAAAAACTGTTTTTT CASSPTRGAGEKLFF . . TRBJ1-4 TRBV18
TGTGCCAGCAGCGCAGAGGGGGGACAGGGATTGAGGGGCTACACCTTC CASSAEGGQGLRGYTF . TRBD1 TRBJ1-2 TRBV7-2
TGCAGCGTCCCAAGAGGGGGGAACACCGGGGAGCTGTTTTTT CSVPRGGNTGELFF . . TRBJ2-2 TRBV29-1
TGTGCCAGCAGCTTAGCACAGGGCCTCGAAAAACTGTTTTTT CASSLAQGLEKLFF few . TRBJ1-4 TRBV11-2
TGTGCCAGCAGCGGGACAGGGAACAATGAGCAGTTCTTC CASSGTGNNEQFF . TRBD1 TRBJ2-1 TRBV5-4